These 21 T cell receptor beta chains were all obtained from the same sample, sequenced in a study of cytomegalovirus exposure and HLA in healthy donors. The PCR employed 60 Vbeta primers together with 13 Jbeta primers. The repertoire was sequenced with immunoSEQ multiplex PCR; TCRdb's copy has only in-frame clones and lacks some. The sample carries 65,000 to 95,000 clones, roughly 78% recorded once. The material sequenced was PBMCs. The source of these receptors is a male donor in good health and CMV-seropositive.

This clone occurred once. V gene TRBV5-1 combines with J gene TRBJ2-7; tentatively, D is TRBD2 (5 bases). The length of the CDR3 is 16 residues. In germline, CDR1 is SGHRS, CDR2 YFSETQ. Between the trimmed V and J ends, which lost 0 bases and 0 bases, there was a span of 13 bases. The CDR3 nucleotides read TGCGCCAGCAGCTTGGAACCCGTAGGGAGCTCCTACGAGCAGTACTTC. Translation: CASSLEPVGSSYEQYF.

CDR3 DNA sequence: TGTGCCACCACTAGCGCCAACAATGAGCAGTTCTTC. Translating gives CATTSANNEQFF. V gene TRBV10-3 combines with J gene TRBJ2-1; 7 nucleotides agree with TRBD2. The CDR3 is 12 amino acids. CDR1 and CDR2 from the germline V gene are ENHRY and SYGVKD. After removal of 10 bases from V and 5 bases from J, the junction contained 5 bases not matched to a gene.

The chain joins TRBV15 to TRBJ2-1; no clear D. The V end lost 6 bases, the J end lost 2 bases, and 17 bases lay between the germline ends. CDR1 LNHNV and CDR2 YYDKDF come from the germline V gene (reference sequence). The CDR3 covers 16 residues. CDR3 coding DNA: TGTGCCACCAGTGGAATGGCCTTTGAGGCCTACAATGAGCAGTTCTTC. Its translation is CATSGMAFEAYNEQFF.

This clone appeared once. V usage is TRBV19 and J usage is TRBJ2-5; the match to TRBD1 covers 7 bases. The V gene end was trimmed by 6 bases and the J gene end by 7 bases; junction bases not matched to a gene: 11. The germline gives CDR1 LNHDA, CDR2 SQIVND (reference sequence). CDR3 size: 14 residues. The CDR3 DNA sequence: TGTGCCAGTAGCCTCGGGACAGATACTTTGACCCAGTACTTC. Amino acids: CASSLGTDTLTQYF.

V gene TRBV5-6 combines with J gene TRBJ2-7; 13 nucleotides align to TRBD2. The CDR3 sequence is 15 residues long. Trimming cost V 4 bases and J 4 bases; bases outside gene matches: 5. The germline V gene encodes CDR1 SGHDT and CDR2 YYEEEE. The CDR3: CASSRTSGSSYEQYF. In DNA form, the CDR3 reads TGTGCCAGCAGCCGGACTAGCGGGAGTTCGTACGAGCAGTACTTC.

This sequence joins TRBV5-4 and TRBJ2-6; D is unclear. V dropped 0 bases and J dropped 4 bases, with 14 bases sitting between them. Germline lookup yields CDR1 SGHNT and CDR2 YYREEE (reference sequence). This CDR3 contains 17 residues. CDR3 nucleotides: TGTGCCAGCAGCTTGGGGTTGTGGGCAATCGGGGCCAACGTCCTGACTTTC. This codes for CASSLGLWAIGANVLTF.

The chain recombines TRBV7-2 with TRBJ2-7, with D perhaps TRBD2 (5 bases). Germline V CDR1 and CDR2: SGHTA, FQGNSA. The CDR3 loop spans 14 amino acids. Deletions cut 5 bases from V and 3 bases from J, with 14 bases between. CDR3 residues: CASSLGVSYYEQYF. DNA of the CDR3: TGTGCCAGCAGCCTCGGGGTATCATACTACGAGCAGTACTTC. Variable domain in full (rest from reference TRBV7-2 and TRBJ2-7): GAGVSQSPSNKVTEKGKDVELRCDPISGHTALYWYRQSLGQGLEFLIYFQGNSAPDKSGLPSDRFSAERTGGSVSTLTIQRTQQEDSAVYLCASSLGVSYYEQYFGPGTRLTVT.

The rearrangement links TRBV5-1 to TRBJ2-6; D gene ambiguous. The germline V and J ends were trimmed by 6 bases and 4 bases, with 8 bases remaining between them. This CDR3 region has 13 residues. The germline gives CDR1 SGHRS, CDR2 YFSETQ. CDR3 region: CASTPSGANVLTF. The CDR3 bases are TGCGCCAGCACCCCGTCGGGGGCCAACGTCCTGACTTTC. Together with reference TRBV5-1 and TRBJ2-6, the CDR3 gives the full variable domain: KAGVTQTPRYLIKTRGQQVTLSCSPISGHRSVSWYQQTPGQGLQFLFEYFSETQRNKGNFPGRFSGRQFSNSRSEMNVSTLELGDSALYLCASTPSGANVLTFGAGSRLTVL.

The chain has TRBV7-9 and TRBJ1-2, with TRBD1 matching over 7 bases. Germline V gives CDR1 SEHNR, CDR2 FQNEAQ (reference sequence). This CDR3 is 15 amino acids long. With V trimmed by 3 bases and J by 4 bases, 8 bases remained unmatched. The CDR3 DNA sequence: TGTGCCAGCAGCTTCACAGGGGAATTGGGCTATGGCTACACCTTC. Translation gives CASSFTGELGYGYTF.

This chain joins TRBV5-4 and TRBJ2-5, with 7 nucleotides matching TRBD2. V shed 4 bases and J 5 bases; nucleotides not matched to a gene: 14. The CDR3 consists of 16 residues. Germline lookup yields CDR1 SGHNT and CDR2 YYREEE (reference sequence). The CDR3 DNA reads as TGTGCCAGCAGCAAAACAGACGCGGGAGCTTATGAGACCCAGTACTTC. Its translation is CASSKTDAGAYETQYF.

The gene calls are TRBV7-9 and TRBJ2-2; no definite D call. From germline, CDR1 is SEHNR and CDR2 FQNEAQ (reference sequence). V shed 4 bases and J shed 0 bases, with 6 bases lying between them. This CDR3 has 14 residues. CDR3 nucleotide sequence: TGTGCCAGCAGCTCGAACACGAACACCGGGGAGCTGTTTTTT. This gives the protein CASSSNTNTGELFF.

This sequence joins TRBV30 and TRBJ2-3; tentative D call: TRBD1 (5 bases). V lost 1 base, J lost 5 bases, and 13 bases lay in between. Germline V gene data show CDR1 as GTSNPN and CDR2 as SVGIG (reference sequence). This CDR3 spans 14 amino acids. In DNA, the CDR3 is TGTGCCTGGAGTGGAAGGGGTCGAGGAGATACGCAGTATTTT. Amino acids: CAWSGRGRGDTQYF.

This clone was detected once. The chain joins TRBV7-2 to TRBJ1-2; 7 bases agree with TRBD1. Per the germline V gene, CDR1 is SGHTA and CDR2 is FQGNSA. The ends lost 1 base at V and 4 bases at J; junction bases unmatched: 9. The CDR3 contains 16 residues. CDR3 DNA sequence: TGTGCCAGCAGCTTAGACTGGTACAGGGGCTTCTATGGCTACACCTTC. Protein sequence: CASSLDWYRGFYGYTF.

CDR3: CASSRGQLVEQYF. The CDR3 DNA reads TGTGCCAGCAGTAGGGGACAGTTGGTGGAGCAGTACTTC. The V call is TRBV28, the J call TRBJ2-7, with 7 bases fitting TRBD1. The V gene's germline CDR1 is MDHEN and CDR2 SYDVKM. The V segment lost 5 bases and the J segment 7 bases; nucleotides outside the gene matches: 8. There are 13 residues in the CDR3.

This clone appeared a single time. The rearrangement links TRBV14 to TRBJ2-5; D is uncertain. Trimming took 0 bases from V and 0 from J, leaving 11 bases between them. CDR3 length: 16 amino acids. Per the germline V gene, CDR1 is SGHDN and CDR2 is FVKESK. CDR3 nucleotides: TGTGCCAGCAGCCAAGAGAGGTTGAAGAACCAAGAGACCCAGTACTTC. Translated: CASSQERLKNQETQYF.

The chain links TRBV27 to TRBJ1-1; D may be TRBD1 (5 bases). Germline V lookup: CDR1 MNHEY, CDR2 SMNVEV (reference sequence). Trimming took off 9 bases at V and 4 bases at J, with 18 bases between the two ends. This CDR3 comprises 14 residues. The CDR3 reads CASRVQGVGTEAFF. The CDR3 region has the DNA TGTGCCAGTCGGGTCCAGGGCGTGGGCACTGAAGCTTTCTTT.

This chain joins TRBV5-1 and TRBJ2-1, with TRBD2 matching 7 bases. The CDR3 contains 16 residues. Germline trimming cut 4 bases from V and 7 bases from J; bases unmatched to any gene: 14. Per germline, CDR1 SGHRS and CDR2 YFSETQ. This CDR3 reads CASSPYTSAPRNEQFF. The CDR3 bases are TGCGCCAGCAGCCCGTATACTAGCGCCCCTCGGAATGAGCAGTTCTTC.

The gene calls are TRBV4-1 and TRBJ2-7; 11 bases align to TRBD2. The CDR3 sequence is 16 residues long. Germline CDR1 is MGHRA and CDR2 is YSYEKL. Losses at the gene ends were 1 base for V and 3 bases for J; bases not matched to a gene: 5. The CDR3 region is CASSQVLAGVNYEQYF. CDR3 DNA sequence: TGCGCCAGCAGCCAAGTACTAGCGGGAGTAAACTACGAGCAGTACTTC.

V gene TRBV19 combines with J gene TRBJ2-3; 7 bases match TRBD1. V lost 3 bases to trimming and J lost 4 bases; unmatched junction nucleotides: 4. Per germline, CDR1 LNHDA and CDR2 SQIVND (reference sequence). The CDR3 contains 14 residues. CDR3 bases: TGTGCCAGTAGTATCGACAGGGCAGCAGATACGCAGTATTTT. It translates to CASSIDRAADTQYF.

The J gene is TRBJ2-1, the V gene TRBV9; 7 bases are a match to TRBD1. The V segment lost 4 bases and the J segment 4 bases; nucleotides outside the gene matches: 8. Germline lookup yields CDR1 SGDLS and CDR2 YYNGEE. CDR3 length: 15 residues. The CDR3 DNA sequence: TGTGCCAGCAGCATCCGGGACAGAGATTACAATGAGCAGTTCTTC. Its protein is CASSIRDRDYNEQFF.

This chain uses TRBV18 with TRBJ1-1; D perhaps matches TRBD1 (6 bases). The V gene's germline CDR1 is KGHSH and CDR2 LQKENI. V dropped 3 bases and J dropped 2 bases, with 13 bases sitting between them. The CDR3 extends over 15 amino acids. The CDR3 sequence is CASSPLGQANTEAFF. CDR3 nucleotide sequence: TGTGCCAGCTCACCCCTGGGACAAGCTAACACTGAAGCTTTCTTT.